The 20 T cell receptor beta chains given below trace back to one sample, sequenced in a study of human versus mouse CDR3 diversity and MHC coevolution (dated by TCRdb to the late 2010s). Libraries were made using the immunoSEQ multiplex PCR assay. TCRdb's version of the immuneACCESS table is confined to in-frame rearrangements and falls short of the full clone set. An unresolved V gene accounts for under half of the shortfall where checked; the remainder is of unknown origin. The sample profile shows more than 60,000 clones; roughly 90% of them were found once. The ten most abundant clones make up around 0.15% of the sample. Sequencing used naive CD4+ T cells from blood. This specimen's cell subset or site label, per the study, means: CD45RO-negative CD62L-positive naive CD4 T cells. The receptors stem from a person aged 30-70 years in good health.

This rearrangement joins TRBV4-2 to TRBJ2-1; D gene uncertain. V was pared by 2 bases and J by 6 bases, with 14 bases between. CDR1 is LGHNA and CDR2 is YNFKEQ in the germline V gene. This CDR3 has 15 residues. As DNA, the CDR3 is TGTGCCAGCAGCCAAACTACCGTACTGGGCAATGAGCAGTTCTTC. Translation: CASSQTTVLGNEQFF.

The chain uses TRBV6-5 and TRBJ2-4; TRBD2 matches at 12 bases. This CDR3 has 15 amino acids. Germline-derived CDR1 and CDR2 are MNHEY and SVGAGI. V dropped 4 bases and J dropped 7; count of bases not matched to a gene: 5. CDR3 bases: TGTGCCAGCAGTTCCCCGGGACTAGCGGGTAACATTCAGTACTTC. Translating it yields CASSSPGLAGNIQYF.

V gene TRBV10-2 combines with J gene TRBJ1-3, with D tentatively TRBD1 (6 bases). The CDR3 has 15 residues. V was clipped by 3 bases and J by 0 bases, with 9 bases between them. Germline V gene data show CDR1 as WSHSY and CDR2 as SAAADI. CDR3 region: CASSDQGSSGNTIYF. The CDR3 DNA reads as TGCGCCAGCAGTGATCAGGGGAGCTCTGGAAACACCATATATTTT.

The J gene is TRBJ2-5, the V gene TRBV6-5; the match to TRBD1 covers 11 bases. V lost 6 bases, J lost 5 bases, and 8 bases stayed unmatched. CDR1 and CDR2 from the germline V gene are MNHEY and SVGAGI. This CDR3 has 15 amino acids. CDR3 region: CASRPGQGGAETQYF. In DNA form, the CDR3 reads TGTGCCAGCAGGCCGGGACAGGGGGGCGCCGAGACCCAGTACTTC.

The chain employs TRBV30 and TRBJ2-5; TRBD2 matches at 13 bases. Near its end, the DNA agrees better with TRBJ2-7, so the J call may be wrong. Germline V gene data show CDR1 as GTSNPN and CDR2 as SVGIG (reference sequence). This CDR3 contains 12 residues. This chain's CDR3 is CASGLAGYEQYF. DNA of the CDR3: TGTGCCTCGGGACTAGCGGGATACGAGCAGTACTTC.

The chain employs TRBV2 and TRBJ2-1, with a tentative D call TRBD2 (6 bases). V gave up 8 bases and J gave up 7 bases, with 24 bases separating them. This CDR3 has 16 amino acids. From germline, CDR1 is SNHLY and CDR2 FYNNEI. CDR3 protein: CASLARGTLGPNEQFF. The CDR3 DNA reads as TGTGCCAGCCTCGCCCGGGGGACCCTGGGGCCTAATGAGCAGTTCTTC.

As concerns this clone: Mismatch with germline at one junction end may stem from a read error. V is TRBV6-5 and J is TRBJ2-1; 15 bases agree with TRBD2. The CDR3 is 13 amino acids. In germline, CDR1 is MNHEY, CDR2 SVGAGI. CDR3 in DNA: TGTGCCAGCAGTTTAAGGACTAGCGGGGGGGAGCTCTTC. Encoded protein: CASSLRTSGGELF.

A word on this clone: The sample has other DNA sequences that encode this CDR3 too. The V and J genes are TRBV6-1 and TRBJ1-1, with D possibly being TRBD1 (6 bases). CDR1 is MNHNS, CDR2 SASEGT, per germline. The CDR3 consists of 11 residues. V dropped 10 bases and J dropped 14 bases, with 20 bases sitting between them. The CDR3 DNA sequence: TGTGCCACCAAGTGGACAGCCCAGGCCTTCTTT. Amino acids: CATKWTAQAFF.

The rearrangement joins TRBV7-3 to TRBJ2-1; TRBD2 matches at 8 bases. The germline V gene has CDR1 SGHTA and CDR2 FQGTGA. J was trimmed by 7 bases and V by 6 bases; bases with no gene match: 8. This CDR3 has 14 amino acids. The CDR3 DNA follows: TGTGCCAGCAGATACGGGGGGGCCAAAAATGAGCAGTTCTTC. Its protein is CASRYGGAKNEQFF.

The rearrangement joins TRBV9 to TRBJ1-2; 11 bases align to TRBD1. V gave up 2 bases and J gave up 3 bases; unmatched junction bases: 3. The CDR3 has 15 amino acids. Germline CDR1 SGDLS, CDR2 YYNGEE. DNA for the CDR3: TGTGCCAGCAGCGTCGGACAGGGGGCCGACTATGGCTACACCTTC. Residues: CASSVGQGADYGYTF.

The V call is TRBV19, the J call TRBJ2-1, with D perhaps TRBD2 (6 bases). In germline, CDR1 is LNHDA, CDR2 SQIVND (reference sequence). Between the trimmed V and J ends, which lost 4 bases and 0 bases, there was a span of 13 bases. The CDR3 is 16 residues long. Written as DNA, the CDR3 is TGTGCCAGTAGTACTTTTAGCGGCTCCTCCTACAATGAGCAGTTCTTC. Residues: CASSTFSGSSYNEQFF.

A note on this clone: At one of its ends the junction is not consistent with the germline gene, which may arise from a read error. The chain employs TRBV6-5 and TRBJ1-1; 7 nucleotides align to TRBD1. CDR1 MNHEY and CDR2 SVGAGI come from the germline V gene. This CDR3 region has 15 residues. CDR3 loop: CASSYTGVVKTEAFF. CDR3 nucleotide sequence: TGTGCCAGCAGTTACACAGGGGTGGTGAAAACTGAAGCTTTCTTT.

The V call is TRBV30, the J call TRBJ2-5, with 12 bases fitting TRBD2. Germline V lookup: CDR1 GTSNPN, CDR2 SVGIG (reference sequence). Trimming took 0 bases from V and 5 from J; bases not matched to a gene: 4. The CDR3 has 15 residues. CDR3 DNA: TGTGCCTGGAGTGTACTAGCGGGGGGCCCGGAGACCCAGTACTTC. Translation: CAWSVLAGGPETQYF.

This sequence joins TRBV15 and TRBJ2-1, with D possibly being TRBD2 (5 bases). CDR3 length equals 12 residues. Germline V CDR1 and CDR2: LNHNV, YYDKDF (reference sequence). V was clipped by 5 bases and J by 9 bases, with 11 bases between them. The CDR3 sequence: CATSWAGIEQFF. In DNA, the CDR3 is TGTGCCACCAGCTGGGCGGGCATTGAGCAGTTCTTC.

J is TRBJ2-4 and V is TRBV28; 9 bases align to TRBD1. V lost 6 bases to trimming and J lost 5 bases; unmatched junction nucleotides: 5. Germline CDR1 is MDHEN and CDR2 is SYDVKM. The CDR3 is made up of 14 amino acids. CDR3 amino acids: CASRPGQGQNIQYF. Here the CDR3 DNA reads TGTGCCAGCAGACCTGGACAGGGGCAAAACATTCAGTACTTC.

The chain is built from TRBV11-1 and TRBJ1-2, with D hard to call. Germline V gene data show CDR1 as SGHAT and CDR2 as FQDESV (reference sequence). This CDR3 has 12 residues. Trimming shortened V by 5 bases and J by 7 bases, and 11 bases separated the two germline ends. In DNA, the CDR3 is TGTGCCAGCAGCGGCAGAGGGTCTGGCTACACCTTC. It is translated as CASSGRGSGYTF.

V and J are TRBV7-3 and TRBJ2-1; 10 bases align to TRBD2. J was trimmed by 4 bases and V by 0 bases; bases with no gene match: 6. This CDR3 is built from 17 residues. CDR1 is SGHTA, CDR2 FQGTGA, per germline. The CDR3 region has the DNA TGTGCCAGCAGCTTAACTAGCGGGGGGTCACAATACAATGAGCAGTTCTTC. It encodes CASSLTSGGSQYNEQFF.

V gene TRBV30 combines with J gene TRBJ2-7; 8 nucleotides agree with TRBD2. The CDR3 extends over 13 amino acids. CDR1 GTSNPN and CDR2 SVGIG come from the germline V gene (reference sequence). Germline trimming cut 4 bases from V and 9 bases from J; bases unmatched to any gene: 11. The CDR3 nucleotides read TGTGCCTGGACCGGGACTAGTGTCGTAGGGCAGTACTTC. This gives the protein CAWTGTSVVGQYF.

The chain combines TRBV5-1 with TRBJ2-7; D may be TRBD2 (5 bases). The CDR3 covers 14 residues. Germline V gene data show CDR1 as SGHRS and CDR2 as YFSETQ. The V end lost 4 bases, the J end lost 5 bases, and 16 bases lay between the germline ends. The CDR3 nucleotides read TGCGCCAGCAGCCCGAATCGGGGTTCGGACGAGCAGTACTTC. It is translated as CASSPNRGSDEQYF.

The rearrangement joins TRBV18 to TRBJ2-7, with a possible D match to TRBD2 (5 bases). Trimming cost V 6 bases and J 7 bases, with 25 bases left between them. CDR3 length: 16 residues. CDR1 and CDR2 (germline): KGHSH, LQKENI. The CDR3 DNA is TGTGCCAGCTCCGACCGGGTCCGGGATGGGTCGTGGGAGCAGTACTTC. It yields the protein CASSDRVRDGSWEQYF.